This paragraph covers one T cell receptor (beta chain) sequence. The PCR contained 60 Vbeta and 13 Jbeta primers. Measured with immunoSEQ multiplex PCR; TCRdb has only the in-frame clones, and not every one. The table shows fewer than 200,000 clones, with approximately 67% occurring only once. CDR3 length: 14 residues. CDR1 is SGHDT, CDR2 YYEEEE, per germline. Trimming took 2 bases from V and 4 from J, leaving 10 bases between them. This entry comes from a study of cytomegalovirus exposure and HLA in healthy donors. Study details: Sequencing of some 190 million T cells in an earlier analysis found 100 million to 140 million unique TCR beta sequences.

The V gene is TRBV5-6, the J gene TRBJ1-3; D gene ambiguous. This receptor was identified in a woman younger than 30 in good health and CMV-seropositive. The specimen was PBMCs. DNA for the CDR3: TGTGCCAGCAGCTTCGGGGAAGAAGGAAACACCATATATTTT. The encoded protein is CASSFGEEGNTIYF.